The rows below give T cell receptor beta chains drawn from one sample of a study of blood T cell repertoires in COVID-19. Assay used: immunoSEQ multiplex PCR; TCRdb lists only in-frame clones, some missing. The table includes 100,000 or so clones, 80% to 90% detected once. The material sequenced was peripheral blood. The receptors were gathered from a woman aged 70 to 79 with acute or convalescent COVID-19. The CDR3 runs from the conserved cysteine through the conserved F or W. D genes are given only for firm matches. Expanded clones get a size class; other rows say once, few or many, or leave the size out.

DNA: TGTGCCAGCAGCCCAACTAGCAACCCCGGAGATACGCAGTATTTT; CDR3: CASSPTSNPGDTQYF; D: NA; size: NA; length: 15; J: TRBJ2-3; V: TRBV6-5
DNA: TGTGCCAGCAGTGAATTTCTAGCGGAAGCCCCCCGCCCCTACGAGCAGTACTTC; CDR3: CASSEFLAEAPRPYEQYF; D: TRBD2; size: medium-sized; length: 18; J: TRBJ2-7; V: TRBV6-1
DNA: TGCAGCGCCGGAGAAGGGACAAGTCAGCCCCAGCATTTT; CDR3: CSAGEGTSQPQHF; D: NA; size: once; length: 13; J: TRBJ1-5; V: TRBV29-1
DNA: TGTGCCACCACAGGTTATAGCAATCAGCCCCAGCATTTT; CDR3: CATTGYSNQPQHF; D: NA; size: NA; length: 13; J: TRBJ1-5; V: TRBV28
DNA: TGCGCCAGCAGCCAAGGGGCAAGGACAGAAGAGACCCAGTACTTC; CDR3: CASSQGARTEETQYF; D: NA; size: NA; length: 15; J: TRBJ2-5; V: TRBV4-3
DNA: TGTGCCAGCAGTTTATCTGGGCCGGGAGACAATGAGCAGTTCTTC; CDR3: CASSLSGPGDNEQFF; D: NA; size: NA; length: 15; J: TRBJ2-1; V: TRBV28
DNA: TGTGCCAGCAGTTGGGGACAGTATAGCAATCAGCCCCAGCATTTT; CDR3: CASSWGQYSNQPQHF; D: TRBD1; size: NA; length: 15; J: TRBJ1-5; V: TRBV6-2/TRBV6-3
DNA: TGTGCCAGTAGTATAGACCCAGGGAAAGGTCAGCAGTATTTT; CDR3: CASSIDPGKGQQYF; D: NA; size: NA; length: 14; J: TRBJ2-3; V: TRBV19
DNA: TGTGCCAGTACCATGCAACAGGGCAATGAGCAGTTCTTC; CDR3: CASTMQQGNEQFF; D: NA; size: NA; length: 13; J: TRBJ2-1; V: TRBV19
DNA: TGTGCCAGCGGGACTAACCTTCGGAATGAGCAGTTCTTC; CDR3: CASGTNLRNEQFF; D: TRBD2; size: NA; length: 13; J: TRBJ2-1; V: TRBV12-3/TRBV12-4
DNA: TGCGCCAGCAGCTTGGAGGGTCCGGGACAGGGGACAGGAAACACCATATATTTT; CDR3: CASSLEGPGQGTGNTIYF; D: TRBD1; size: few; length: 18; J: TRBJ1-3; V: TRBV5-1
DNA: TGTGCCTGGAGGGCTAGCGGGGGGGGCTTCACCGGGGAGCTGTTTTTT; CDR3: CAWRASGGGFTGELFF; D: TRBD2; size: NA; length: 16; J: TRBJ2-2; V: TRBV30
DNA: TGTGCCAGCAGTCACTCGGGACTAGCGGGAGCCGGGGAGCTGTTTTTT; CDR3: CASSHSGLAGAGELFF; D: TRBD2; size: NA; length: 16; J: TRBJ2-2; V: TRBV27
DNA: TGTGCCAGCAGTTCCAGAATTTACTCCGGGACTAAAGCCTACAATGAGCAGTTCTTC; CDR3: CASSSRIYSGTKAYNEQFF; D: TRBD2; size: NA; length: 19; J: TRBJ2-1; V: TRBV6-2/TRBV6-3
DNA: TGTGCCAGCAGCTCTCACAGGGGGGACACTGAAGCTTTCTTT; CDR3: CASSSHRGDTEAFF; D: TRBD1; size: NA; length: 14; J: TRBJ1-1; V: TRBV5-5
DNA: TGCGCCAGCAGCCCGACCCCGGACAGGAACTACAATGAGCAGTTCTTC; CDR3: CASSPTPDRNYNEQFF; D: TRBD1; size: once; length: 16; J: TRBJ2-1; V: TRBV4-3
DNA: TGCGCCAGCAGCTTGGAGACTAGCGGGGGCTACAATGAGCAGTTCTTC; CDR3: CASSLETSGGYNEQFF; D: TRBD2; size: NA; length: 16; J: TRBJ2-1; V: TRBV5-1
DNA: TGTGCCAGCAGCTTCGGAGGGCGGGAGACCCAGTACTTC; CDR3: CASSFGGRETQYF; D: NA; size: once; length: 13; J: TRBJ2-5; V: TRBV5-5
DNA: TGTGCCAGCAGTGAACTGGGCGGGAGGACCCTCGATGAGCAGTTCTTC; CDR3: CASSELGGRTLDEQFF; D: TRBD2; size: NA; length: 16; J: TRBJ2-1; V: TRBV2
DNA: TGTGCCAGTAGTATAGCGCGGGGTGGGGCCAACGTCCTGACTTTC; CDR3: CASSIARGGANVLTF; D: NA; size: NA; length: 15; J: TRBJ2-6; V: TRBV19
DNA: TGTGCCAGCAGCGTGGACAGAGTCATGAACACTGAAGCTTTCTTT; CDR3: CASSVDRVMNTEAFF; D: NA; size: NA; length: 15; J: TRBJ1-1; V: TRBV5-4
DNA: TGTGCCAGTATATTGTCACCCGGCGGCACTGAAGCTTTCTTT; CDR3: CASILSPGGTEAFF; D: NA; size: NA; length: 14; J: TRBJ1-1; V: TRBV19
DNA: TGTGCCACCAGTGATTTCGCAGGGGGAAAAGTTGAGCAGTTCTTC; CDR3: CATSDFAGGKVEQFF; D: TRBD1; size: NA; length: 15; J: TRBJ2-1; V: TRBV24-1
DNA: TGCGCCAGCAGCTTGCAAACTAATGAAAAACTGTTTTTT; CDR3: CASSLQTNEKLFF; D: NA; size: NA; length: 13; J: TRBJ1-4; V: TRBV5-1
DNA: TGTGCCAGCAATACCCGGACAGGGGGGGCCGGGGAGCTGTTTTTT; CDR3: CASNTRTGGAGELFF; D: TRBD1; size: NA; length: 15; J: TRBJ2-2; V: TRBV28
DNA: TGTGCCATCAGTGAGGGGGGGGGTCGGGCCTCTGGAAACACCATATATTTT; CDR3: CAISEGGGRASGNTIYF; D: NA; size: NA; length: 17; J: TRBJ1-3; V: TRBV10-3
DNA: TGCGCCAGCAGCCAAGACGGGGGGGCGCATGGCTACACCTTC; CDR3: CASSQDGGAHGYTF; D: NA; size: NA; length: 14; J: TRBJ1-2; V: TRBV4-3
DNA: TGTGCCAGCTCACCACTATCAGGGAGGGAGGGTGAGCAGTTCTTC; CDR3: CASSPLSGREGEQFF; D: TRBD2; size: NA; length: 15; J: TRBJ2-1; V: TRBV18
DNA: TGTGCCAGCAGTCCAGGACTAGCGGGAGGGGTGACCCAGTACTTC; CDR3: CASSPGLAGGVTQYF; D: TRBD2; size: NA; length: 15; J: TRBJ2-5; V: TRBV28
DNA: TGTGCCAGCAGCCATTTCGGTCGTAATTCACCCCTCCACTTT; CDR3: CASSHFGRNSPLHF; D: NA; size: NA; length: 14; J: TRBJ1-6; V: TRBV3-1/TRBV3-2
DNA: TGTGCCAGCAGCTCAACCCCGGGGAGGGGACGATATGGCTACACCTTC; CDR3: CASSSTPGRGRYGYTF; D: NA; size: NA; length: 16; J: TRBJ1-2; V: TRBV7-2
DNA: TGTGCCAGTGGCGATACAGTGAACACTGAAGCTTTCTTT; CDR3: CASGDTVNTEAFF; D: NA; size: NA; length: 13; J: TRBJ1-1; V: TRBV19
DNA: TGTGCCAGCAGTGCGAGGGAGGGCTACAATGAGCAGTTCTTC; CDR3: CASSAREGYNEQFF; D: TRBD2; size: NA; length: 14; J: TRBJ2-1; V: TRBV6-4
DNA: TGTGCCAGCAGTTACCGCCGGGACATACCCTACGAGCAGTACTTC; CDR3: CASSYRRDIPYEQYF; D: NA; size: few; length: 15; J: TRBJ2-7; V: TRBV6-5